One sample yielded the 6 T cell receptor beta chains listed below, sequenced in a study of identical twins. TCRdb re-called the 5' RACE reads with MiXCR, one entry per CDR3 protein. The data show roughly 720,000 distinct CDR3 sequences, 18% seen once. This sample also appeared in a second study, on T cells expressing NK-cell markers.

Sequenced input: PBMCs. The receptors here all came from a young woman in good health.

J is TRBJ2-1 and V is TRBV20-1; the match to TRBD2 covers 7 bases. The germline V gene has CDR1 DFQATT and CDR2 SNEGSKA (reference sequence). J lost 5 bases, V lost 5 bases, and 6 bases had no gene match. The CDR3 runs 13 residues. The CDR3 DNA is TGCAGTGCTCGGGCTAGCGGTCACAATGAGCAGTTCTTC. Translation: CSARASGHNEQFF.

This rearrangement joins TRBV25-1 to TRBJ1-6, with TRBD1 as a possible D gene (6 bases). This CDR3 is built from 15 residues. Germline-derived CDR1 and CDR2 are MGHDK and SYGVNS. V lost 4 bases and J 5 bases, leaving 12 bases between the germline ends. This CDR3 reads CASSAFRGDNSPLHF. The CDR3 DNA sequence: TGTGCCAGCAGTGCCTTCAGGGGAGATAATTCACCCCTCCACTTT.

V and J are TRBV2 and TRBJ2-3; weak D call: TRBD2 (6 bases). V lost 6 bases to trimming and J lost 0 bases, with 16 bases between them. The length of the CDR3 is 16 residues. CDR1 SNHLY and CDR2 FYNNEI come from the germline V gene. In nucleotides, the CDR3 is TGTGCCAGCAGGGCGCTAGGACTAACTAGCACAGATACGCAGTATTTT. This gives the protein CASRALGLTSTDTQYF.

The chain couples TRBV6-5 to TRBJ2-5; 10 bases match TRBD2. This CDR3 is built from 13 residues. Germline CDR1 MNHEY, CDR2 SVGAGI. The V gene end was trimmed by 4 bases and the J gene end by 9 bases; junction bases not matched to a gene: 5. CDR3 nucleotides: TGTGCCAGCAGTTCAAGCGGGAGGGAGCCCCAGTACTTC. This encodes CASSSSGREPQYF.

The chain couples TRBV4-1 to TRBJ2-7; 7 nucleotides match TRBD1. This CDR3 is 16 amino acids long. Germline lookup yields CDR1 MGHRA and CDR2 YSYEKL. The V and J ends lost 5 bases and 2 bases, in that order; junction bases with no gene match: 12. In nucleotides, the CDR3 is TGCGCCAGCAGCTCTCGTCCCGGGACAGTCGCCTACGAGCAGTACTTC. Its translation: CASSSRPGTVAYEQYF.

V usage is TRBV12-3 or TRBV12-4 and J usage is TRBJ2-7, with D unresolved. The CDR3 length is 12 residues. The V end lost 6 bases, the J end lost 6 bases, and 12 bases lay between the germline ends. The CDR3 DNA follows: TGTGCCAGCAGCCAATGGGGTACCGAGCAGTACTTC. This encodes CASSQWGTEQYF.